This TCR beta chain originates from a study of vaccination and CD4 T cells after COVID-19. As for the study in general: Six men and four women formed the convalescents, two being Hispanic.

Treatment reported: approximately 10-day PBMC culture with coronavirus spike peptide pools or control peptides (ViraFEST assay). Peptide-pool expansion of antigen-specific T cells preceded TCR sequencing in ViraFEST. Cells received half-medium changes with fresh IL-2 medium on days 3 and 7. The Oncomine TCR Beta short-read assay was applied to DNA of cultured CD4+ T cells. TCRdb fed the PCR reads into MiXCR, producing one record per CDR3 protein. The sample consists of some 14,000 distinct CDR3 sequences, approximately 71% of them appearing once. On this clonotype: What it binds is unknown.

This CDR3 contains 14 residues. V lost 4 bases, J lost 0 bases, and 6 bases stayed unmatched. Germline V gives CDR1 DFQATT, CDR2 SNEGSKA (reference sequence). This sequence was found in a human donor who had recovered from COVID-19. V and J are TRBV20-1 and TRBJ2-7, with 7 nucleotides matching TRBD2. Sample: CD4+ T cells from blood, cultured in vitro. In DNA, the CDR3 is TGCAGTGCTAAAGCGGGGCAGAGCTCCTACGAGCAGTACTTC. This gives the protein CSAKAGQSSYEQYF.